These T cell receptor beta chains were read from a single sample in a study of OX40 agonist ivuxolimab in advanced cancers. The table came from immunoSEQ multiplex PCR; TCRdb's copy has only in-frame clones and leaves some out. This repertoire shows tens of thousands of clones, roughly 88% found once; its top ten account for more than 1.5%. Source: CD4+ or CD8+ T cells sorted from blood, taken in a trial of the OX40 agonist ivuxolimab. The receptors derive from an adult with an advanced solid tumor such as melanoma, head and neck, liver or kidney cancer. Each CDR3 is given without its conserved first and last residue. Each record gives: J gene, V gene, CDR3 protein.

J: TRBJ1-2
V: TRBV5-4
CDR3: ASSFNRDSYGYT

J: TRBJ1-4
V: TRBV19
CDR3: ASSMARALNEKLF

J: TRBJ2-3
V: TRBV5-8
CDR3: ASSLERGSRTDTQY

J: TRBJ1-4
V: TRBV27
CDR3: ASSRDRAATNEKLF

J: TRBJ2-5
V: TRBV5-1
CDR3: ASSLGRTSPGTQY

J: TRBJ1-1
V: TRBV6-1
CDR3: ASSEANWDRGSGEAF

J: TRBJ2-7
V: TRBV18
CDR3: ASSPQDPGAGPLHEQY

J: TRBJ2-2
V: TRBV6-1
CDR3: ASRGGLTGELF

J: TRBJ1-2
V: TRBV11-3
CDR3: ASSLGGQDSNYGYT

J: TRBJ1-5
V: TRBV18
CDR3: ASSQGSNLDQPQH

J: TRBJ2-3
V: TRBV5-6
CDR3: ATRLTSGADTQY

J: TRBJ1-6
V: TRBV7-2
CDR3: ASSLAGNLGSPLH

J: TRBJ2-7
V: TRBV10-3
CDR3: AISEGQSRTYEQY

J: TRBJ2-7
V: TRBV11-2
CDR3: ASSFTGTRIYEQY

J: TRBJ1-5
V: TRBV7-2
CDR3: ASSLADRVQPQH

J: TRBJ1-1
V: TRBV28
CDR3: ASSLSVMGGNTEAF

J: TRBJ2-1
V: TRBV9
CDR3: ASSLGTSGGANYNEQF

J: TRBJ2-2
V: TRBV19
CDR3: ASSTRLYTGELF

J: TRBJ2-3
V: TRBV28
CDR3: ASSTIRGGDTQY

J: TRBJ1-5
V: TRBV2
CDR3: ASSGGGDQPRH

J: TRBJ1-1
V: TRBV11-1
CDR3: ASSLATATEAF

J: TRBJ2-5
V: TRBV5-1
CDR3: ASRPGTAQETQY

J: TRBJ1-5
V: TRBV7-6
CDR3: ASSATGGYNQPQH